This entry lists 10 T cell receptor beta chains sequenced from one sample in a study of blood T cells in healthy people across ages. A second roughly 6 to 12 cycle PCR used barcoded and J-beta primers. Using its own MiXCR run on the 5' RACE reads, TCRdb lists one record per CDR3 protein. Among approximately 800,000 distinct CDR3 sequences, 62% were seen once, and the ten largest hold about a quarter. The sequenced sample was blood. Source of these receptors: a man aged 30 to 39 in good health.

The V and J genes are TRBV6-2 or TRBV6-3 and TRBJ2-7; D might be TRBD1 (6 bases). The CDR3 totals 14 residues. In germline, CDR1 is MNHEY, CDR2 SVGEGT. Trimming pared 6 bases from V and 2 bases from J, leaving 14 bases between. Here the CDR3 DNA reads TGTGCCAGCAGAAAGGACAGTCTAGCCTACGAGCAGTACTTC. It encodes CASRKDSLAYEQYF.

The CDR3 DNA reads as TGTGCCAGCAGTCTAAGGACAGGATGGGCCGGGGAGCTGTTTTTT. As protein: CASSLRTGWAGELFF. The chain has TRBV6-4 and TRBJ2-2, with 7 bases lining up with TRBD1. This CDR3 comprises 15 residues. Germline assignment: CDR1 MRHNA and CDR2 SNTAGT. Losses at the gene ends were 5 bases for V and 6 bases for J; bases not matched to a gene: 9.

The chain recombines TRBV5-1 with TRBJ2-5, with D tentatively TRBD1 (6 bases). The ends were cut back, 4 bases at V and 1 base at J, with 14 bases in the middle. CDR1 is SGHRS and CDR2 is YFSETQ in the germline V gene. This CDR3 region has 15 residues. CDR3 sequence (DNA): TGCGCCAGCAGCCTGAGGACAGCGCGCCAAGAGACCCAGTACTTC. Its translation: CASSLRTARQETQYF.

A few counts support this clonotype. In DNA, the CDR3 is TGTGCCAGCAGTTACCGGGCCCTGGACATTCAGTACTTC. It specifies CASSYRALDIQYF. V gene TRBV6-5 combines with J gene TRBJ2-4; no definite D call. The CDR3 runs 13 residues. The V end lost 2 bases, the J end lost 8 bases, and 10 bases lay between the germline ends. Germline values: CDR1 MNHEY, CDR2 SVGAGI.

The rearrangement links TRBV6-6 to TRBJ2-7; TRBD1 might be the D (6 bases). Germline CDR1 is MNHNY and CDR2 is SVGAGI (reference sequence). V lost 8 bases to trimming and J lost 0 bases, with 11 bases between them. This CDR3 contains 13 residues. The CDR3 region is CASGGQSSYEQYF. The CDR3, as DNA: TGTGCCAGCGGCGGACAGTCCTCCTACGAGCAGTACTTC.

The chain has TRBV7-2 and TRBJ2-5; TRBD2 matches 8 bases. CDR3 length equals 16 residues. CDR1 SGHTA and CDR2 FQGNSA come from the germline V gene. Losses at the gene ends were 1 base for V and 5 bases for J; bases not matched to a gene: 9. CDR3: CASSLEVAGGFETQYF. The CDR3 DNA is TGTGCCAGCAGCTTAGAAGTGGCGGGGGGTTTTGAGACCCAGTACTTC.

The V and J genes are TRBV11-2 and TRBJ1-4; 7 nucleotides match TRBD1. Germline values: CDR1 SGHAT, CDR2 FQNNGV. V dropped 5 bases and J dropped 7; count of bases not matched to a gene: 7. The CDR3 runs to 14 residues. The CDR3, as DNA: TGTGCCAGCAGCAGAGGGGGCGCGGGTGAAAAACTGTTTTTT. Its translation is CASSRGGAGEKLFF.

The rearrangement uses TRBV15 and TRBJ2-5; 8 bases align to TRBD1. This CDR3 region has 14 residues. After removal of 3 bases from V and 4 bases from J, the junction contained 4 bases not matched to a gene. Germline V gene lookup returns CDR1 LNHNV and CDR2 YYDKDF (reference sequence). The CDR3 here is CATSSRQGRETQYF. The CDR3 DNA reads TGTGCCACCAGCAGCCGACAGGGGCGAGAGACCCAGTACTTC.

As concerns this clonotype: An end of the junction does not agree with germline; a read error may underlie this. This chain uses TRBV27 with TRBJ2-1; D may be TRBD2 (6 bases). This CDR3 comprises 14 residues. The V gene's germline CDR1 is MNHEY and CDR2 SMNVEV (reference sequence). CDR3 amino acids: CASSFGRGYDEQFF. The CDR3 DNA is TGTGCCAGCAGTTTTGGGCGGGGCTACGATGAGCAGTTCTTC.

The CDR3 nucleotides are TGTGCCAGCAGCTTGCGGCAGCGACAAGAGACCCAGTACTTC. This encodes CASSLRQRQETQYF. This chain connects TRBV5-4 to TRBJ2-5; D not resolved. This CDR3 is 14 amino acids long. With 1 base removed from V and 2 bases from J, the gap between germline ends came to 9 bases. The germline gives CDR1 SGHNT, CDR2 YYREEE (reference sequence).